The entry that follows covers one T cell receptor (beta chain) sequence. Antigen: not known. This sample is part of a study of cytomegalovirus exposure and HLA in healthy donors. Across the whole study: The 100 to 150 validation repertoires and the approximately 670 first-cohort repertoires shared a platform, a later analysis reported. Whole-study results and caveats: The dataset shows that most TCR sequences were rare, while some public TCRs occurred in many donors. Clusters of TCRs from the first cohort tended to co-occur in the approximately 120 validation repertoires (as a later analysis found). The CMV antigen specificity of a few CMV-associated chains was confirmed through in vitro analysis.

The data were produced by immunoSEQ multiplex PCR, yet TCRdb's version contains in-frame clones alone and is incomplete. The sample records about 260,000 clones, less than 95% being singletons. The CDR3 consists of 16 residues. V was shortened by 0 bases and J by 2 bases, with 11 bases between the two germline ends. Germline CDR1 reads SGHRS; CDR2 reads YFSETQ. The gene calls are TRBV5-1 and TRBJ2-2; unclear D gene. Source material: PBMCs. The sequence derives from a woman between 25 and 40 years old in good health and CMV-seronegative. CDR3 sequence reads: CASSLAQKGNTGELFF. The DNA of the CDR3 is TGCGCCAGCAGCTTGGCCCAAAAGGGAAACACCGGGGAGCTGTTTTTT.